This TCR beta chain originates from a study of T cells after yellow fever vaccination. General observations from the study: When the response was secondary, it was weaker but reached its peak faster, day 5 versus 15. CD4 and CD8 compartments shared a small share of clonotypes. The booster response re-showed most primary clones: 96% CD4, almost 90% CD8.

This clonotype was seen many times. Its antigen is still unknown. 5'RACE template switching generated TCR cDNA, adding a universal primer site and UMIs. TCRdb itself ran the 5' RACE reads through MiXCR, one entry per CDR3 protein. The sample lists a few hundred thousand distinct CDR3 sequences; over 4% were seen once. The CDR3 contains 15 residues. With 0 bases clipped from V and 7 bases from J, the junction kept 8 bases outside the gene matches. Germline CDR1 DFQATT, CDR2 SNEGSKA (reference sequence). The receptor comes from a man between 18 and 35 years old who received the YFV17D yellow fever vaccine. This sample comprised PBMCs, obtained 5 days after the yellow fever booster vaccination. This chain joins TRBV20-1 and TRBJ2-1; the match to TRBD2 covers 8 bases. CDR3 sequence reads: CSARDPGGGRNEQFF. The CDR3 bases are TGCAGTGCTAGAGACCCCGGGGGGGGAAGGAATGAGCAGTTCTTC.